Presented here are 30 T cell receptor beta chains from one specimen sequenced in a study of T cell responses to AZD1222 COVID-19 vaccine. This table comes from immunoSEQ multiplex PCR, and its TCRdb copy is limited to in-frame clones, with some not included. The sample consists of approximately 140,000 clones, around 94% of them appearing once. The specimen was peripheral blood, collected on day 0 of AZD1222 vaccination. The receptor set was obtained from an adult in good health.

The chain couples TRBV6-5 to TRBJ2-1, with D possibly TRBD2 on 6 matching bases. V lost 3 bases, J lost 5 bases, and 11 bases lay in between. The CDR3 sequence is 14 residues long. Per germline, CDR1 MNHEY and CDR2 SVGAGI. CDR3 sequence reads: CASSYGTGNNEQFF. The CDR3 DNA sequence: TGTGCCAGCAGTTATGGGACTGGTAACAATGAGCAGTTCTTC.

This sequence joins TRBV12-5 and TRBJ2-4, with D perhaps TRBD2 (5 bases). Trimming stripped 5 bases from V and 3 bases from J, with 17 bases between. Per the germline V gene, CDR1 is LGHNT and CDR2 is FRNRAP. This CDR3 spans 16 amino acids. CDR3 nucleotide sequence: TGTGCTAGTGGTCCCTGGACTGCCCTAAGCAAAAACATTCAGTACTTC. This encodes CASGPWTALSKNIQYF.

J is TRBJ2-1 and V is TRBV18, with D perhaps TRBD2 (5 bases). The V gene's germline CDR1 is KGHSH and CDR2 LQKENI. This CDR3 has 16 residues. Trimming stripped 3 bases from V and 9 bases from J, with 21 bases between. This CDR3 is CASSPRVAAGSGEQFF. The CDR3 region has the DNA TGTGCCAGCTCACCCCGTGTGGCCGCCGGAAGCGGTGAGCAGTTCTTC.

The CDR3 nucleotides read TGCGCCAGCAGCCTGAACGGAGGGCTCACTGAAGCTTTCTTT. This codes for CASSLNGGLTEAFF. The gene calls are TRBV5-1 and TRBJ1-1; D uncertain. Trimming left V 4 bases short and J 4 bases short, with 14 bases between. The germline CDR1 and CDR2 sequences are SGHRS and YFSETQ. The CDR3 extends over 14 amino acids.

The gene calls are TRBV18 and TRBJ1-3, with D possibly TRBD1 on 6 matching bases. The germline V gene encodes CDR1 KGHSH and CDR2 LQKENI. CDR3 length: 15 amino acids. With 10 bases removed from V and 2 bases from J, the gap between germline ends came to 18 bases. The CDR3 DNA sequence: TGTGCCACTGGAGAGGGGGGCTCGACTGGAAACACCATATATTTT. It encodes CATGEGGSTGNTIYF. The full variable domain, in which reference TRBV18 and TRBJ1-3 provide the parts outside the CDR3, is NAGVMQNPRHLVRRRGQEARLRCSPMKGHSHVYWYRQLPEEGLKFMVYLQKENIIDESGMPKERFSAEFPKEGPSILRIQQVVRGDSAAYFCATGEGGSTGNTIYFGEGSWLTVV.

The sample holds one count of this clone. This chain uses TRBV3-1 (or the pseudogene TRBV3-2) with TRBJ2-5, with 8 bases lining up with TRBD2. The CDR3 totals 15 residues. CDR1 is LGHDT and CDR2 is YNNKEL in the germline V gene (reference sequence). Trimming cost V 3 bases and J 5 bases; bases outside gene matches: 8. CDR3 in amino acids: CASSQGSPGGETQYF. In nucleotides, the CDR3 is TGTGCCAGCAGCCAGGGATCACCGGGGGGGGAGACCCAGTACTTC.

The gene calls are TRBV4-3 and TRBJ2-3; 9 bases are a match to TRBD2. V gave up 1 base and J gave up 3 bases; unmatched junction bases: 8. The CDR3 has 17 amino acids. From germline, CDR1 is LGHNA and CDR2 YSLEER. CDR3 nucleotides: TGCGCCAGCAGCCAAGGTGCTAGCGGGATTGGTACAGATACGCAGTATTTT. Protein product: CASSQGASGIGTDTQYF.

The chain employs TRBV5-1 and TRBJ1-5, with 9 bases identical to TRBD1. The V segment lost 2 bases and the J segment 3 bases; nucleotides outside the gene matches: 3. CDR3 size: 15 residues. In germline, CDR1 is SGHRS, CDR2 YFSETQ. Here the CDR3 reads CASSFGQGFNQPQHF. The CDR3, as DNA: TGCGCCAGCAGCTTCGGACAGGGGTTCAATCAGCCCCAGCATTTT.

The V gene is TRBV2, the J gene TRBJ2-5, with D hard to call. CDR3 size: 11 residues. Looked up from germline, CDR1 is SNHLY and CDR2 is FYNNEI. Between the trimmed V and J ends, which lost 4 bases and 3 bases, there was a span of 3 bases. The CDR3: CASSGEETQYF. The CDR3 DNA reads TGTGCCAGCAGTGGTGAAGAGACCCAGTACTTC.

CDR3 sequence reads: CASSYGQSSGNTIYF. The CDR3 nucleotides read TGTGCCAGCAGCTATGGACAGTCCTCTGGAAACACCATATATTTT. The rearrangement links TRBV5-8 to TRBJ1-3; tentative D call: TRBD1 (6 bases). V gave up 3 bases and J gave up 0 bases, with 10 bases separating them. The CDR3 has 15 residues. Per the germline V gene, CDR1 is SGHTS and CDR2 is YDEGEE.

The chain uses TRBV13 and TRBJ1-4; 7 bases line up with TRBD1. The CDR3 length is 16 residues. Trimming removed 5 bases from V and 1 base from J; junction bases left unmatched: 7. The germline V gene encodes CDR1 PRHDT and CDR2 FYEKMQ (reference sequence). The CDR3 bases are TGTGCCAGCAGCGCCTGGACAGGCAGAACTAATGAAAAACTGTTTTTT. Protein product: CASSAWTGRTNEKLFF.

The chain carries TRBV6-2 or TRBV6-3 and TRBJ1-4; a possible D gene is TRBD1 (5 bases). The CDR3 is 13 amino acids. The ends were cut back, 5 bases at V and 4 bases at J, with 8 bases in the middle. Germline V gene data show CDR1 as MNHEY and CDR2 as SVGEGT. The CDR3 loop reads CASSQTDNEKLFF. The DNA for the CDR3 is TGTGCCAGCAGTCAGACAGATAATGAAAAACTGTTTTTT.

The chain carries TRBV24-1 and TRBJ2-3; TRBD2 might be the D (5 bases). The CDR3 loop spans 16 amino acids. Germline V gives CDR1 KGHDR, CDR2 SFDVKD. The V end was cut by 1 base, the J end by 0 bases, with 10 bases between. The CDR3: CATSDFDSESTDTQYF. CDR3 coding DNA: TGTGCCACCAGTGATTTTGATAGCGAAAGCACAGATACGCAGTATTTT.

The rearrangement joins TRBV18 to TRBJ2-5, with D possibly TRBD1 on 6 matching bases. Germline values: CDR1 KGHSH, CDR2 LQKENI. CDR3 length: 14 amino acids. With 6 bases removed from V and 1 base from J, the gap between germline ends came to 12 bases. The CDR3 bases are TGTGCCAGCTCGCAAACGACAGGCCAAGAGACCCAGTACTTC. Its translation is CASSQTTGQETQYF.

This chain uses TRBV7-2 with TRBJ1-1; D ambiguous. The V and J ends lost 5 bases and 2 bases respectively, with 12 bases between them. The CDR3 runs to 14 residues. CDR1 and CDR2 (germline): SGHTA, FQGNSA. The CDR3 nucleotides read TGTGCCAGCAGCACCTGGACGGGAAACACTGAAGCTTTCTTT. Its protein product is CASSTWTGNTEAFF.

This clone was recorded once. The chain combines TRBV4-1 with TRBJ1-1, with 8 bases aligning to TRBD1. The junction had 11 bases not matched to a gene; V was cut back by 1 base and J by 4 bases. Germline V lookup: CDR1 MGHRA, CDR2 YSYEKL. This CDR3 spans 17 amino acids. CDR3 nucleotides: TGCGCCAGCAGCCAAGGATCAGCAGGGGGCAGTATCACTGAAGCTTTCTTT. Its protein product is CASSQGSAGGSITEAFF.

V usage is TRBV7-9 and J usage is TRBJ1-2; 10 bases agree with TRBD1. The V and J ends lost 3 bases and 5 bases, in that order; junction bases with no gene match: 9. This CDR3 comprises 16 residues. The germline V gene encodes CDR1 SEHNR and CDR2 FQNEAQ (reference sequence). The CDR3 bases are TGTGCCAGCAGCTTCTCTACGGGACAGGGGCTTTATGGCTACACCTTC. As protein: CASSFSTGQGLYGYTF. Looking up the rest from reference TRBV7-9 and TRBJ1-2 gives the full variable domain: DTGVSQNPRHKITKRGQNVTFRCDPISEHNRLYWYRQTLGQGPEFLTYFQNEAQLEKSRLLSDRFSAERPKGSFSTLEIQRTEQGDSAMYLCASSFSTGQGLYGYTFGSGTRLTVV.

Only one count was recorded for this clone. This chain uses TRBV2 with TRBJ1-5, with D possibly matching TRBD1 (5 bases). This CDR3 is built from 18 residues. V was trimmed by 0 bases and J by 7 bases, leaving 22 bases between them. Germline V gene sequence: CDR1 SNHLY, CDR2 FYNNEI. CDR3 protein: CASSEARSEAGQRQPQHF. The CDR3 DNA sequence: TGTGCCAGCAGTGAAGCGCGCTCGGAGGCAGGGCAACGACAGCCCCAGCATTTT. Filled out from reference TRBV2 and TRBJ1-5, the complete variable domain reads EPEVTQTPSHQVTQMGQEVILRCVPISNHLYFYWYRQILGQKVEFLVSFYNNEISEKSEIFDDQFSVERPDGSNFTLKIRSTKLEDSAMYFCASSEARSEAGQRQPQHFGDGTRLSIL.

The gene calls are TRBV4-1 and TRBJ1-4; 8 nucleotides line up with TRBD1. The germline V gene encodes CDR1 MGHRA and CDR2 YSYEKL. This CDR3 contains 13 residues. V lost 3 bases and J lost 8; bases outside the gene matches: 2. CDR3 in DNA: TGCGCCAGCAGCCACAGGGGGCCAGAAAAACTGTTTTTT. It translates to CASSHRGPEKLFF.

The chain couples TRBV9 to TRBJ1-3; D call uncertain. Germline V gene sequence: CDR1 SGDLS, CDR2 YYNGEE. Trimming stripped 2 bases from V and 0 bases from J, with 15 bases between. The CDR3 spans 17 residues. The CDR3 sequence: CASSVDTGLSSGNTIYF. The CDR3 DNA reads TGTGCCAGCAGCGTCGACACTGGCCTTAGCTCTGGAAACACCATATATTTT.

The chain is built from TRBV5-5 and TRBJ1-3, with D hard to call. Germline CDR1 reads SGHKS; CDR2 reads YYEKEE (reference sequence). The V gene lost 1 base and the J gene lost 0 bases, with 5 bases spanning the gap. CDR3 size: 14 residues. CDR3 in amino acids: CASSLWSSGNTIYF. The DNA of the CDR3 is TGTGCCAGCAGCTTGTGGAGCTCTGGAAACACCATATATTTT.

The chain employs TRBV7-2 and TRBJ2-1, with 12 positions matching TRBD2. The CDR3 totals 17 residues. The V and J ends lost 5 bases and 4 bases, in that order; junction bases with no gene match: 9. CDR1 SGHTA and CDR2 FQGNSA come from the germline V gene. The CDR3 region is CASSVDASGGVYNEQFF. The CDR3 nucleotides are TGTGCCAGCAGCGTCGACGCTAGCGGGGGGGTATACAATGAGCAGTTCTTC.

The CDR3 DNA sequence: TGTGCCAGCAGCTTAGAAGACAGGTCTGGAAACACCATATATTTT. As protein: CASSLEDRSGNTIYF. V and J are TRBV7-2 and TRBJ1-3; tentatively, D is TRBD1 (6 bases). Germline-derived CDR1 and CDR2 are SGHTA and FQGNSA. The V and J ends lost 1 base and 1 base respectively, with 8 bases between them. The CDR3 is 15 amino acids.

The CDR3 DNA reads TGTGCCAGCAGTGTTGGGACAGCTCCTGGAAACACCATATATTTT. Protein sequence: CASSVGTAPGNTIYF. The gene calls are TRBV25-1 and TRBJ1-3; 7 bases map to TRBD1. J lost 2 bases, V lost 4 bases, and 5 bases had no gene match. The CDR3 totals 15 residues. The germline V gene has CDR1 MGHDK and CDR2 SYGVNS. The full variable domain, rest sourced from reference TRBV25-1 and TRBJ1-3, is EADIYQTPRYLVIGTGKKITLECSQTMGHDKMYWYQQDPGMELHLIHYSYGVNSTEKGDLSSESTVSRIRTEHFPLTLESARPSHTSQYLCASSVGTAPGNTIYFGEGSWLTVV.

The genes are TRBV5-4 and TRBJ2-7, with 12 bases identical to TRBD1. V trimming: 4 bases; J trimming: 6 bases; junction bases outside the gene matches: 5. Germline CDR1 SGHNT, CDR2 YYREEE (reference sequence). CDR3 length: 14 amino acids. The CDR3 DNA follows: TGTGCCAGCAGCCCCGGGACAGGGGGCAGCGAGCAGTACGTC. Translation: CASSPGTGGSEQYV.

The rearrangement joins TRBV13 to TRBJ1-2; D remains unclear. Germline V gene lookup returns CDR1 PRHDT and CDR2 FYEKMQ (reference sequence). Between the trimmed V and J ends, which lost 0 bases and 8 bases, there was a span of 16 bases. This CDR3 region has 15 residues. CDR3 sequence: CASSLGIPGGQGYTF. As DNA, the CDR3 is TGTGCCAGCAGCTTAGGAATACCTGGCGGTCAGGGCTACACCTTC.

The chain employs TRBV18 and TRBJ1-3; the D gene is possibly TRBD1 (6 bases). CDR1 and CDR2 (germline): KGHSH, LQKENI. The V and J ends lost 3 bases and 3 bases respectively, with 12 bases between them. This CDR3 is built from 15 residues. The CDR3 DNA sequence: TGTGCCAGCTCACCGCCGGGGGCTGGTGGAAACACCATATATTTT. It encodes CASSPPGAGGNTIYF.

CDR3 nucleotides: TGTGCCAGCTCACCACCCAGAGGACAGGGGGGCTATGGCTACACCTTC. Amino acids: CASSPPRGQGGYGYTF. The chain carries TRBV18 and TRBJ1-2, with 10 positions matching TRBD1. CDR1 is KGHSH, CDR2 LQKENI, per germline. J gave up 4 bases and V 0 bases, and 5 bases lay outside the gene matches. CDR3 length equals 16 residues.

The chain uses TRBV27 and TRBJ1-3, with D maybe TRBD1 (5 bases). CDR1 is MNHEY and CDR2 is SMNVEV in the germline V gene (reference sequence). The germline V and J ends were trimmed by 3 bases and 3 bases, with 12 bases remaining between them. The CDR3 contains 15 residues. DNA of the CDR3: TGTGCCAGCAGTTTTGGGGGAGGGGTTGGAAACACCATATATTTT. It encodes CASSFGGGVGNTIYF.

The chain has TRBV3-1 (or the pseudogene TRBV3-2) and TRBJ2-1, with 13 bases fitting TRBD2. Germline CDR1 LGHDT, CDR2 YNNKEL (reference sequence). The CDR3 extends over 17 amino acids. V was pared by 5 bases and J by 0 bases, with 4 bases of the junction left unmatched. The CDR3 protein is CASSSGTSGTSYNEQFF. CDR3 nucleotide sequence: TGTGCCAGCAGCTCCGGGACTAGCGGGACCTCCTACAATGAGCAGTTCTTC.